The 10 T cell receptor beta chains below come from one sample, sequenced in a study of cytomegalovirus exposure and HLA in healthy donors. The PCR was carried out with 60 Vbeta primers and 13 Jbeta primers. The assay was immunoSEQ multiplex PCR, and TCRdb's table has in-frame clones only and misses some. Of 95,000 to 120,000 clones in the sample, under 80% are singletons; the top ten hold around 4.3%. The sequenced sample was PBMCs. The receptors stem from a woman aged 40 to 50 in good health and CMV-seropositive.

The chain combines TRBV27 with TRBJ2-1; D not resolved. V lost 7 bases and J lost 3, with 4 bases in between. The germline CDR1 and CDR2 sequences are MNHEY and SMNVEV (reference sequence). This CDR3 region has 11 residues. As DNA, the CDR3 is TGTGCCAGCACCTTCTACAATGAGCAGTTCTTC. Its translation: CASTFYNEQFF.

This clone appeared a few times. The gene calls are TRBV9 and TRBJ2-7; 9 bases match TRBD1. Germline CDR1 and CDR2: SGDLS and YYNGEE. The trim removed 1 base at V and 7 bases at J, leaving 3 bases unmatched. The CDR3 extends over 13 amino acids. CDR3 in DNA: TGTGCCAGCAGCGTATGGGACAGGGAGGAGCAGTACTTC. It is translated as CASSVWDREEQYF.

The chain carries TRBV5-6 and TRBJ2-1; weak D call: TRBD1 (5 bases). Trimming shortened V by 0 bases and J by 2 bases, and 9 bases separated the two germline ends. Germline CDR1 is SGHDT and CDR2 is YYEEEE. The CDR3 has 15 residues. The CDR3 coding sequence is TGTGCCAGCAGCTTGGGAGACAGAGCCTACAATGAGCAGTTCTTC. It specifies CASSLGDRAYNEQFF. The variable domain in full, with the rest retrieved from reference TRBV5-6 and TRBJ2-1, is DAGVTQSPTHLIKTRGQQVTLRCSPKSGHDTVSWYQQALGQGPQFIFQYYEEEERQRGNFPDRFSGHQFPNYSSELNVNALLLGDSALYLCASSLGDRAYNEQFFGPGTRLTVL.

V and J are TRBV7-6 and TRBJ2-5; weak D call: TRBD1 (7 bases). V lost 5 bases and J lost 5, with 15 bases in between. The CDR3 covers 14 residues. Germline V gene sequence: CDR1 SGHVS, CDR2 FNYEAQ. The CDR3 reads CASSRTQGGETQYF. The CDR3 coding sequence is TGTGCCAGCAGCCGAACCCAGGGGGGTGAGACCCAGTACTTC.

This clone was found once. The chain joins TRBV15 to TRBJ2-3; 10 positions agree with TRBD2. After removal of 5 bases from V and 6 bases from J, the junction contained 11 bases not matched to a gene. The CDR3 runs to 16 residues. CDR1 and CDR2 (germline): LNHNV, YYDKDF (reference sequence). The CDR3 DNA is TGTGCCACCAGCGCCACGCTAGCGGGAGTTGTGGATACGCAGTATTTT. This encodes CATSATLAGVVDTQYF.

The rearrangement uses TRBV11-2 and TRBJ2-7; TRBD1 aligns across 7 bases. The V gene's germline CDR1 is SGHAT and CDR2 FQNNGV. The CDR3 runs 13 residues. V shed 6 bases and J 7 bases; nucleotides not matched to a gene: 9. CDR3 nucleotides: TGTGCCAGCAGGAAATCAACAGGGGTGGAGCAGTACTTC. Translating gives CASRKSTGVEQYF. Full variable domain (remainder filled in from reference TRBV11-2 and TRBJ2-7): EAGVAQSPRYKIIEKRQSVAFWCNPISGHATLYWYQQILGQGPKLLIQFQNNGVVDDSQLPKDRFSAERLKGVDSTLKIQPAKLEDSAVYLCASRKSTGVEQYFGPGTRLTVT.

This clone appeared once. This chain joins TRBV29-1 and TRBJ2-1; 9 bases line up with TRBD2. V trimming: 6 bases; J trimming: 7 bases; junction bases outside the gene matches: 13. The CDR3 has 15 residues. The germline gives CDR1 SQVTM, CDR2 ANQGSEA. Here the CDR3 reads CSVAYLAGVGNEQFF. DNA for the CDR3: TGCAGCGTCGCTTATTTAGCGGGAGTTGGTAATGAGCAGTTCTTC.

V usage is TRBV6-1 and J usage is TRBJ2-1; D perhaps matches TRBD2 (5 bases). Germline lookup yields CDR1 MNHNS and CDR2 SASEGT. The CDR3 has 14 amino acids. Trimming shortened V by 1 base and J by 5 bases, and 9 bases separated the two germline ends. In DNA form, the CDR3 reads TGTGCCAGCAGTGAAGTAGCCGGGAACAATGAGCAGTTCTTC. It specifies CASSEVAGNNEQFF.

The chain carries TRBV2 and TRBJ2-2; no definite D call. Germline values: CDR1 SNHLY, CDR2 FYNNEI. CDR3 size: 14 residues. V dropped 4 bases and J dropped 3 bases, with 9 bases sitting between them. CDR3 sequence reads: CASSGKRDTGELFF. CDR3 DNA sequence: TGTGCCAGCAGTGGAAAGCGAGACACCGGGGAGCTGTTTTTT.

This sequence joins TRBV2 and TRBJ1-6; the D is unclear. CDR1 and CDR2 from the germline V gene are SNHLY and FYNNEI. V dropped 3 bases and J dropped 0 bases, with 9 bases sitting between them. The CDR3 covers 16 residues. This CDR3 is CASSDPTSSYNSPLHF. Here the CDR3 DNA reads TGTGCCAGCAGTGACCCCACGAGCTCCTATAATTCACCCCTCCACTTT.